This is a list of T cell receptor beta chains from one sample in a study of T cells in Graves' hyperthyroidism and ophthalmopathy. TCRdb called the multiplex PCR reads again in MiXCR, with one record for every CDR3 protein. The table records over 300,000 distinct CDR3 sequences, 11% to 15% of them present only once. Source material: blood. These receptors originate from a woman aged 55-69 years with Graves' hyperthyroidism. Both conserved end residues are part of each CDR3. A D gene is named only where the DNA matches it firmly.

V: TRBV27
J: TRBJ2-7
D: TRBD1
CDR3: CASSLQGDSYEQYF

V: TRBV12-3/TRBV12-4
J: TRBJ2-1
D: NA
CDR3: CASSPLRTDSYNEQFF

V: TRBV2
J: TRBJ2-5
D: NA
CDR3: CASSDGRVGETQYF

V: TRBV18
J: TRBJ2-2
D: NA
CDR3: CASRGPGVKNTGELFF

V: TRBV6-1
J: TRBJ1-6
D: NA
CDR3: CASTWDPSYSPLHF

V: TRBV9
J: TRBJ1-1
D: NA
CDR3: CASSVGPFNTEAFF

V: TRBV6-4
J: TRBJ2-3
D: TRBD2
CDR3: CASSPQAGAEDTQYF

V: TRBV20-1
J: TRBJ1-6
D: TRBD1
CDR3: CSARRDRGNSPLHF

V: TRBV12-3/TRBV12-4
J: TRBJ1-1
D: NA
CDR3: CASRNRNTEAFF

V: TRBV20-1
J: TRBJ2-1
D: TRBD2
CDR3: CSAVTGGWYNEQFF

V: TRBV14
J: TRBJ1-1
D: NA
CDR3: CASSRQENTEAFF

V: TRBV20-1
J: TRBJ2-7
D: TRBD2
CDR3: CSARDRTSGLNEQYF

V: TRBV19
J: TRBJ2-3
D: TRBD2
CDR3: CASRIGREPADTQYF

V: TRBV18
J: TRBJ2-1
D: TRBD2
CDR3: CASSRGLAGTEGQFF

V: TRBV7-8
J: TRBJ2-3
D: TRBD1
CDR3: CASSPIDRVEDTQYF

V: TRBV5-1
J: TRBJ2-5
D: NA
CDR3: CASSLEAGGGETQYF

V: TRBV27
J: TRBJ2-1
D: NA
CDR3: CASSLGSLARHNEQFF

V: TRBV19
J: TRBJ2-6
D: TRBD1
CDR3: CASRGDRGTGANVLTF

V: TRBV9
J: TRBJ1-2
D: NA
CDR3: CASSGFRGADNYGYTF

V: TRBV10-3
J: TRBJ2-5
D: TRBD1
CDR3: CAISYGTGPQETQYF

V: TRBV29-1
J: TRBJ2-2
D: TRBD1
CDR3: CSVRTGYFSGELFF

V: TRBV12-3/TRBV12-4
J: TRBJ1-2
D: TRBD1
CDR3: CASTRTGDYGYTF

V: TRBV28
J: TRBJ2-3
D: TRBD2
CDR3: CASSFLTSGTGRTDTQYF

V: TRBV15
J: TRBJ2-1
D: TRBD1
CDR3: CATSRDQARGREQFF

V: TRBV24-1
J: TRBJ2-3
D: TRBD2
CDR3: CATSGASGITDTQYF

V: TRBV5-1
J: TRBJ2-5
D: NA
CDR3: CASSLSPTVTKETQYF